These 21 T cell receptor beta chains originate from one sample sequenced in a study of cytomegalovirus exposure and HLA in healthy donors (dated by TCRdb to the late 2010s). The method behind the library was the immunoSEQ multiplex PCR assay. The multiplex PCR relied on a mix of 60 forward primers for TCR Vbeta segments and 13 reverse primers for TCR Jbeta segments. Sourced from immuneACCESS, this table was stored by TCRdb with only in-frame sequences that have V and J called. A share of the clones is absent; for the studies checked, an unresolved V gene accounts for under half, and the remainder has no known explanation. For this sample the table gives around 130,000 clones, of which more than 60% were detected only once. The top ten constitute 5.5% to 7% of the sample. The sample consisted of PBMCs. The receptors derive from a woman aged 55 to 70 in good health and CMV-seronegative.

This clone turned up a few times. The V gene is TRBV15, the J gene TRBJ2-5, with 14 bases aligning to TRBD2. The CDR3 is 16 residues long. The trim removed 4 bases at V and 5 bases at J, leaving 6 bases unmatched. CDR1 and CDR2 (germline): LNHNV, YYDKDF (reference sequence). The CDR3 DNA reads TGTGCCACCAGCACGGGACTAGCGGGAGTAGGGGAGACCCAGTACTTC. Translation gives CATSTGLAGVGETQYF.

The rearrangement joins TRBV9 to TRBJ2-1; 11 positions match TRBD2. This CDR3 spans 16 amino acids. Germline CDR1 SGDLS, CDR2 YYNGEE. Germline trimming cut 3 bases from V and 7 bases from J; bases unmatched to any gene: 9. The CDR3 loop reads CASSEGGGLAVNEQFF. CDR3 DNA sequence: TGTGCCAGCAGCGAGGGGGGGGGACTAGCGGTAAATGAGCAGTTCTTC.

The chain combines TRBV6-5 with TRBJ2-7; D perhaps matches TRBD1 (6 bases). The germline V and J ends were trimmed by 6 bases and 4 bases, with 16 bases remaining between them. Germline V lookup: CDR1 MNHEY, CDR2 SVGAGI. The CDR3 totals 14 residues. The CDR3 bases are TGTGCCAGCAGCAGAGCGCCGGACAGTTACGAGCAGTACTTC. It specifies CASSRAPDSYEQYF.

This chain joins TRBV5-4 and TRBJ1-5; 8 bases agree with TRBD1. In germline, CDR1 is SGHNT, CDR2 YYREEE (reference sequence). The CDR3 is 15 amino acids. The V gene end was trimmed by 4 bases and the J gene end by 3 bases; junction bases not matched to a gene: 6. The CDR3 is CASSISGGPNQPQHF. The CDR3, as DNA: TGTGCCAGCAGCATCTCAGGGGGCCCCAATCAGCCCCAGCATTTT.

The chain joins TRBV28 to TRBJ2-7, with 10 bases lining up with TRBD2. The CDR3 consists of 14 residues. V trimming: 7 bases; J trimming: 3 bases; junction bases outside the gene matches: 6. From germline, CDR1 is MDHEN and CDR2 SYDVKM. The CDR3 DNA is TGTGCCAGCACTAAAGCGGGGGGGCTCTACGAGCAGTACTTC. Its translation: CASTKAGGLYEQYF.

The chain recombines TRBV11-2 with TRBJ2-3, with D perhaps matching TRBD2 (7 bases). This CDR3 spans 14 amino acids. V gave up 5 bases and J gave up 4 bases, with 13 bases separating them. Germline V gives CDR1 SGHAT, CDR2 FQNNGV. In nucleotides, the CDR3 is TGTGCCAGCAGCCTAGGGGGGGGCGCAGATACGCAGTATTTT. Translation gives CASSLGGGADTQYF. Full variable domain (rest looked up from reference TRBV11-2 and TRBJ2-3): EAGVAQSPRYKIIEKRQSVAFWCNPISGHATLYWYQQILGQGPKLLIQFQNNGVVDDSQLPKDRFSAERLKGVDSTLKIQPAKLEDSAVYLCASSLGGGADTQYFGPGTRLTVL.

The chain is built from TRBV6-1 and TRBJ1-2, with 12 bases identical to TRBD1. The CDR3 is 15 residues long. The germline CDR1 and CDR2 sequences are MNHNS and SASEGT. V dropped 6 bases and J dropped 8; count of bases not matched to a gene: 10. CDR3 region: CASRTPGQGAGGYTF. In DNA, the CDR3 is TGTGCCAGCAGAACTCCGGGACAGGGGGCGGGAGGCTACACCTTC.

The chain carries TRBV7-9 and TRBJ2-3; 8 nucleotides align to TRBD2. This CDR3 spans 17 amino acids. Germline CDR1 is SEHNR and CDR2 is FQNEAQ (reference sequence). V was clipped by 6 bases and J by 2 bases; unmatched bases: 13. CDR3 nucleotides: TGTGCCAGCAGACGAGGACTAGCCCAGATTTCCACAGATACGCAGTATTTT. It encodes CASRRGLAQISTDTQYF.

The chain links TRBV5-1 to TRBJ2-7; possible D gene TRBD1, 5 bases. Germline V CDR1 and CDR2: SGHRS, YFSETQ. This CDR3 is 13 amino acids long. Trimming removed 5 bases from V and 6 bases from J, with 15 bases in between. CDR3 residues: CASRVGAISEQYF. CDR3 sequence (DNA): TGCGCCAGCAGGGTAGGGGCTATATCCGAGCAGTACTTC.

Written as DNA, the CDR3 is TGCGCCAGCACGGGACAGGGAATCGGGTATGGCTACACCTTC. The encoded protein is CASTGQGIGYGYTF. This chain joins TRBV10-2 and TRBJ1-2; 9 bases are shared with TRBD1. The CDR3 runs to 14 residues. J was trimmed by 5 bases and V by 7 bases; bases with no gene match: 8. Looked up from germline, CDR1 is WSHSY and CDR2 is SAAADI.

The V and J genes are TRBV2 and TRBJ2-1; TRBD1 matches 9 bases. The germline gives CDR1 SNHLY, CDR2 FYNNEI. This CDR3 has 13 residues. The V gene end was trimmed by 6 bases and the J gene end by 7 bases; junction bases not matched to a gene: 4. CDR3 DNA: TGTGCCAGCAGAGGGACAGGGAGAAATGAGCAGTTCTTC. Translating gives CASRGTGRNEQFF.

The chain links TRBV19 to TRBJ2-7; TRBD2 aligns across 8 bases. The germline V gene encodes CDR1 LNHDA and CDR2 SQIVND (reference sequence). Trimming at V came to 9 bases and at J to 6 bases, leaving 7 bases not matched to a gene. CDR3 length: 12 amino acids. Here the CDR3 DNA reads TGTGCCAGGGGGACTAGGAGCTGCGAGCAGTACTTC. Protein: CARGTRSCEQYF.

This chain links TRBV27 with TRBJ2-7; 10 bases are a match to TRBD1. The germline CDR1 and CDR2 sequences are MNHEY and SMNVEV (reference sequence). V lost 6 bases, J lost 6 bases, and 8 bases stayed unmatched. This CDR3 has 14 amino acids. CDR3 bases: TGTGCCAGCAGCCGACAGGGGGCTAAAGGCGAGCAGTACTTC. It is translated as CASSRQGAKGEQYF.

This clone has only a few counts. The rearrangement links TRBV7-6 to TRBJ2-2; 11 positions agree with TRBD2. CDR1 and CDR2 (germline): SGHVS, FNYEAQ. CDR3 length equals 15 residues. The V gene end was trimmed by 2 bases and the J gene end by 6 bases; junction bases not matched to a gene: 2. CDR3 amino acids: CASSLRLAGPGELFF. CDR3 DNA sequence: TGTGCCAGCAGCTTAAGACTAGCGGGGCCCGGGGAGCTGTTTTTT.

As regards this clone: The sample carries other DNA sequences with the same CDR3. This chain links TRBV5-1 with TRBJ1-2; the D gene is possibly TRBD1 (6 bases). Deletions cut 2 bases from V and 8 bases from J, with 13 bases between. Germline CDR1 reads SGHRS; CDR2 reads YFSETQ. The CDR3 sequence is 13 residues long. The CDR3 is CASSLTTGRGYTF. In DNA, the CDR3 is TGCGCCAGCAGCTTAACCACAGGGAGAGGCTACACCTTC.

This clone turned up a few times. The chain couples TRBV28 to TRBJ2-7; D may be TRBD1 (5 bases). The CDR3 contains 15 residues. The V gene's germline CDR1 is MDHEN and CDR2 SYDVKM. The ends were cut back, 2 bases at V and 5 bases at J, with 16 bases in the middle. The CDR3 sequence: CASSLVGMGRDEQYF. CDR3 sequence (DNA): TGTGCCAGCAGTTTAGTGGGGATGGGGCGCGACGAGCAGTACTTC.

This chain links TRBV19 with TRBJ2-3, with a weak D call TRBD2 (6 bases). The CDR3 has 16 residues. CDR1 is LNHDA, CDR2 SQIVND, per germline (reference sequence). The V end lost 4 bases, the J end lost 1 base, and 15 bases lay between the germline ends. The CDR3: CASSTRLGRGTDTQYF. The DNA of the CDR3 is TGTGCCAGTAGTACCCGACTAGGACGCGGCACAGATACGCAGTATTTT. Drawing the rest from reference TRBV19 and TRBJ2-3, the complete variable domain is DGGITQSPKYLFRKEGQNVTLSCEQNLNHDAMYWYRQDPGQGLRLIYYSQIVNDFQKGDIAEGYSVSREKKESFPLTVTSAQKNPTAFYLCASSTRLGRGTDTQYFGPGTRLTVL.

The chain is built from TRBV7-3 and TRBJ2-2; 7 bases match TRBD2. The germline gives CDR1 SGHTA, CDR2 FQGTGA. CDR3 length: 14 amino acids. The V gene end was trimmed by 1 base and the J gene end by 6 bases; junction bases not matched to a gene: 2. Here the CDR3 DNA reads TGTGCCAGCAGCTTAAAGGCGGGGGCCGGGGAGCTGTTTTTT. Translation gives CASSLKAGAGELFF.

This clone has just one count. The chain combines TRBV27 with TRBJ2-7; 7 bases map to TRBD2. Germline values: CDR1 MNHEY, CDR2 SMNVEV (reference sequence). This CDR3 contains 16 residues. Trimming cost V 5 bases and J 3 bases; bases outside gene matches: 13. The CDR3 DNA sequence: TGTGCCAGCAGTCGCGCTGGGGCTAGCGGTAACTACGAGCAGTACTTC. It is translated as CASSRAGASGNYEQYF.

V usage is TRBV5-1 and J usage is TRBJ1-1; weak D call: TRBD1 (5 bases). V shed 4 bases and J shed 2 bases, with 9 bases lying between them. The CDR3 length is 13 residues. Per the germline V gene, CDR1 is SGHRS and CDR2 is YFSETQ. CDR3 sequence reads: CASSIQGNTEAFF. The CDR3 DNA sequence: TGCGCCAGCAGCATTCAGGGAAACACTGAAGCTTTCTTT.

The chain links TRBV11-1 to TRBJ2-2; 9 nucleotides match TRBD1. Germline V gives CDR1 SGHAT, CDR2 FQDESV (reference sequence). With 4 bases clipped from V and 6 bases from J, the junction kept 6 bases outside the gene matches. This CDR3 is built from 15 residues. DNA for the CDR3: TGTGCCAGCAGCTCGGGACAGGGCTCTGCCGGGGAGCTGTTTTTT. Amino acids: CASSSGQGSAGELFF.